What follows is one T cell receptor beta chain and its context. Its target is unknown. With 8 bases removed from V and 2 bases from J, the gap between germline ends came to 15 bases. Germline CDR1 is KGHSH and CDR2 is LQKENI. The CDR3 length is 14 residues. Researchers built TCR beta libraries using quantitative 5'-RACE with molecular barcodes. One entry per CDR3 protein results from TCRdb running MiXCR on the 5' RACE reads. The data show 400,000 to 450,000 distinct CDR3 sequences, over 15% seen once. The data derive from a study of CD8 T cells in ankylosing spondylitis. Study outcomes and limitations: Characteristic, it appeared, of ankylosing spondylitis blood was a TCR beta motif of eight highly homologous variants.

The sequencing sample was made of blood, either unsorted or a sorted T cell fraction (not recorded which). The receptor's source is a male donor with ankylosing spondylitis. The chain has TRBV18 and TRBJ1-1, with unresolved D. The CDR3 sequence: CASASSTINTEAFF. The DNA for the CDR3 is TGTGCCAGCGCAAGTTCTACCATAAACACTGAAGCTTTCTTT.